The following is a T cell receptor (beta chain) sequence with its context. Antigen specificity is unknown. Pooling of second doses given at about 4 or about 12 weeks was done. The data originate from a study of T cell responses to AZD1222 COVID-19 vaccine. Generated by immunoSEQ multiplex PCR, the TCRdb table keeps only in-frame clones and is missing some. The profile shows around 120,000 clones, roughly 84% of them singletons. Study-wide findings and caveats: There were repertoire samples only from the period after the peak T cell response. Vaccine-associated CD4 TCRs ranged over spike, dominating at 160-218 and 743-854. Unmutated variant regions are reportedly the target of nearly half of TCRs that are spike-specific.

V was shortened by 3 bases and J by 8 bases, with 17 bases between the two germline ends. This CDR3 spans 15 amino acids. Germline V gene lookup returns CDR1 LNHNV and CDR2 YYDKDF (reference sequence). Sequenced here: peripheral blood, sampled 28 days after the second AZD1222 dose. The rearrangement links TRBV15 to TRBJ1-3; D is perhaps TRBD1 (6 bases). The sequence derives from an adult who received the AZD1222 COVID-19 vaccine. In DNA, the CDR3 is TGTGCCACCAGCAGGGGCGGGGGGCTGTCGGACACCATATATTTT. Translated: CATSRGGGLSDTIYF.